This T cell receptor beta chain was obtained from a study of blood T cell repertoires in COVID-19. The wider study: The United States, Italy and Spain supplied acute and convalescent COVID-19 samples.

Per germline, CDR1 GTSNPN and CDR2 SVGIG (reference sequence). Trimming left V 4 bases short and J 3 bases short, with 27 bases between. This CDR3 has 18 amino acids. Per the study methods: Amplification of reference gene primers provided the estimated nucleated cell counts. Using immunoSEQ multiplex PCR, the repertoire was profiled, and TCRdb retains in-frame clones only, with some absent. Clonal size and the V and J genes are those of that table, whereas D and trimming came from the DNA. The table has some 200,000 clones, 88% seen once. The sequence was obtained from a man aged 35 to 55 with active or convalescent COVID-19. This sequence joins TRBV30 and TRBJ2-5; the D gene is possibly TRBD1 (5 bases). Material for sequencing was peripheral blood. This chain's CDR3 is CAWIDLWKSREREETQYF. CDR3 sequence (DNA): TGTGCCTGGATTGACCTCTGGAAAAGCAGGGAACGGGAAGAGACCCAGTACTTC.